The 28 T cell receptor beta chains below all came from one sample that was sequenced in a study of technical replicates of blood from several donors. Sequenced by immunoSEQ multiplex PCR; TCRdb stores in-frame clones only, minus some. Of 9,000 to 15,000 clones listed, approximately 94% are singletons. The sequenced sample was PBMCs. These receptors all come from a human donor in good health.

The chain couples TRBV2 to TRBJ2-5, with 7 bases aligning to TRBD2. This CDR3 has 14 residues. Germline V gives CDR1 SNHLY, CDR2 FYNNEI. The V and J ends lost 7 bases and 0 bases, in that order; junction bases with no gene match: 5. CDR3 nucleotide sequence: TGTGCCAGCATCCCAACTAGCGACCAAGAGACCCAGTACTTC. Protein: CASIPTSDQETQYF.

In this sample, this clone turned up once. The J gene is TRBJ2-3, the V gene TRBV2; 7 bases fit TRBD2. There are 15 residues in the CDR3. CDR1 is SNHLY, CDR2 FYNNEI, per germline. The trim removed 4 bases at V and 4 bases at J, leaving 8 bases unmatched. DNA of the CDR3: TGTGCCAGCAGTGTCGAGGCGGGAGTCCCAGATACGCAGTATTTT. Residues: CASSVEAGVPDTQYF. The full variable domain, in which reference TRBV2 and TRBJ2-3 provide the parts outside the CDR3, is EPEVTQTPSHQVTQMGQEVILRCVPISNHLYFYWYRQILGQKVEFLVSFYNNEISEKSEIFDDQFSVERPDGSNFTLKIRSTKLEDSAMYFCASSVEAGVPDTQYFGPGTRLTVL.

This rearrangement joins TRBV28 to TRBJ2-7, with 8 nucleotides matching TRBD1. CDR3 length equals 14 residues. The V segment lost 6 bases and the J segment 1 base; nucleotides outside the gene matches: 5. CDR1 and CDR2 (germline): MDHEN, SYDVKM. The CDR3 DNA reads as TGTGCCAGCAGAACGGGACAGGCTTCCTACGAGCAGTACTTC. This gives the protein CASRTGQASYEQYF.

CDR3 nucleotide sequence: TGTGCCTGGATTCGACAGGCCCTGAACACTGAAGCTTTCTTT. Translated: CAWIRQALNTEAFF. The genes are TRBV30 and TRBJ1-1, with a possible D match to TRBD1 (6 bases). The CDR3 covers 14 residues. The germline V and J ends were trimmed by 4 bases and 0 bases, with 12 bases remaining between them. Germline-derived CDR1 and CDR2 are GTSNPN and SVGIG (reference sequence).

This clone was found once. This chain joins TRBV10-3 and TRBJ2-1, with D unclear. The germline gives CDR1 ENHRY, CDR2 SYGVKD. Trimming took off 0 bases at V and 3 bases at J, with 9 bases between the two ends. The CDR3 sequence is 15 residues long. The CDR3 loop reads CAISESAFGYNEQFF. Written as DNA, the CDR3 is TGTGCCATCAGTGAGTCGGCATTTGGCTACAATGAGCAGTTCTTC.

This clone was counted once. The chain couples TRBV5-1 to TRBJ2-1, with D possibly matching TRBD2 (7 bases). The CDR3 totals 14 residues. Per germline, CDR1 SGHRS and CDR2 YFSETQ. Deletions cut 0 bases from V and 10 bases from J, with 14 bases between. As DNA, the CDR3 is TGCGCCAGCAGCTTGGGCGGGGGCTTTTGGGAGCAGTTCTTC. Protein: CASSLGGGFWEQFF.

This chain connects TRBV11-1 to TRBJ1-1; D not certain. The germline CDR1 and CDR2 sequences are SGHAT and FQDESV (reference sequence). V was shortened by 5 bases and J by 5 bases, with 18 bases between the two germline ends. This CDR3 is 15 amino acids long. CDR3 coding DNA: TGTGCCAGCAGCGATCCCAGTACATCGGGTACTGAAGCTTTCTTT. Amino acids: CASSDPSTSGTEAFF. The variable domain in full, completed from reference TRBV11-1 and TRBJ1-1, reads EAEVAQSPRYKITEKSQAVAFWCDPISGHATLYWYRQILGQGPELLVQFQDESVVDDSQLPKDRFSAERLKGVDSTLKIQPAELGDSAMYLCASSDPSTSGTEAFFGQGTRLTVV.

V is TRBV7-8 and J is TRBJ1-5; TRBD1 is a possible D gene (6 bases). Trimming shortened V by 2 bases and J by 3 bases, and 11 bases separated the two germline ends. CDR1 is SGHVS and CDR2 is FQNEAQ in the germline V gene. The CDR3 has 15 residues. This CDR3 is CASSLLQGPNQPQHF. The CDR3, as DNA: TGTGCCAGCAGCTTATTACAGGGTCCCAATCAGCCCCAGCATTTT.

CDR3 region: CAWSVQDTQYF. The CDR3 bases are TGTGCCTGGAGTGTACAAGATACGCAGTATTTT. V usage is TRBV30 and J usage is TRBJ2-3; no definite D call. The germline V and J ends were trimmed by 0 bases and 5 bases, with 3 bases remaining between them. The length of the CDR3 is 11 residues. Germline V CDR1 and CDR2: GTSNPN, SVGIG (reference sequence).

This chain links TRBV7-3 with TRBJ1-1, with 7 bases aligning to TRBD1. The CDR3 is 13 residues long. Per germline, CDR1 SGHTA and CDR2 FQGTGA. Losses at the gene ends were 8 bases for V and 1 base for J; bases not matched to a gene: 4. CDR3 amino acids: CASRGQRNTEAFF. CDR3 nucleotides: TGTGCCAGCCGGGGACAGCGGAACACTGAAGCTTTCTTT. The full variable domain, its missing parts supplied by reference TRBV7-3 and TRBJ1-1, is GAGVSQTPSNKVTEKGKYVELRCDPISGHTALYWYRQSLGQGPEFLIYFQGTGAADDSGLPNDRFFAVRPEGSVSTLKIQRTERGDSAVYLCASRGQRNTEAFFGQGTRLTVV.

The genes are TRBV11-3 and TRBJ2-7; tentative D call: TRBD1 (5 bases). The germline CDR1 and CDR2 sequences are SGHNT and YENEEA. CDR3 length: 13 residues. V dropped 5 bases and J dropped 4 bases, with 12 bases sitting between them. The CDR3 nucleotides are TGTGCCAGCAGCCCCGACAGTGGATACGAGCAGTACTTC. Protein sequence: CASSPDSGYEQYF.

The chain carries TRBV28 and TRBJ2-3; 8 nucleotides line up with TRBD2. Per the germline V gene, CDR1 is MDHEN and CDR2 is SYDVKM. V dropped 2 bases and J dropped 5; count of bases not matched to a gene: 3. This CDR3 has 14 residues. The DNA of the CDR3 is TGTGCCAGCAGTTTAGGAGCGGGAGTAGATACGCAGTATTTT. Protein: CASSLGAGVDTQYF.

The rearrangement uses TRBV6-1 and TRBJ2-7; TRBD1 matches at 7 bases. From germline, CDR1 is MNHNS and CDR2 SASEGT. This CDR3 contains 13 residues. After removal of 7 bases from V and 3 bases from J, the junction contained 6 bases not matched to a gene. CDR3 in amino acids: CASNRQGLYEQYF. The CDR3 nucleotides read TGTGCCAGCAACCGACAGGGCCTCTACGAGCAGTACTTC.

The CDR3 region is CASSPGLSPETQYF. The CDR3 coding sequence is TGCGCCAGCAGCCCGGGACTGTCTCCGGAGACCCAGTACTTC. This chain links TRBV5-1 with TRBJ2-5, with TRBD2 as a possible D gene (6 bases). V lost 4 bases, J lost 5 bases, and 15 bases lay in between. The CDR3 contains 14 residues. Germline V gives CDR1 SGHRS, CDR2 YFSETQ.

The rearrangement links TRBV7-9 to TRBJ2-7, with TRBD2 identical over 8 bases. CDR1 is SEHNR and CDR2 is FQNEAQ in the germline V gene (reference sequence). V lost 1 base, J lost 3 bases, and 11 bases stayed unmatched. This CDR3 is built from 17 residues. In DNA, the CDR3 is TGTGCCAGCAGCTTAGGTGTTTCACGGGAGGGTCTCTACGAGCAGTACTTC. Translating gives CASSLGVSREGLYEQYF.

V usage is TRBV2 and J usage is TRBJ2-3; 13 bases map to TRBD2. The CDR3 contains 20 residues. The germline CDR1 and CDR2 sequences are SNHLY and FYNNEI. The V and J ends lost 3 bases and 0 bases, in that order; junction bases with no gene match: 12. Here the CDR3 reads CASSEILAGGPSGSTDTQYF. The CDR3 DNA follows: TGTGCCAGCAGTGAGATACTAGCGGGAGGGCCCTCGGGGAGCACAGATACGCAGTATTTT.

This clone was detected a few times. The chain couples TRBV5-6 to TRBJ1-1; unclear D gene. In germline, CDR1 is SGHDT, CDR2 YYEEEE. CDR3 length: 12 residues. Trimming removed 4 bases at V and 1 base at J, with 5 bases between. The DNA for the CDR3 is TGTGCCAGCAGCAGAGGGAACACTGAAGCTTTCTTT. It translates to CASSRGNTEAFF.

The chain combines TRBV28 with TRBJ1-4, with TRBD1 matching 7 bases. The CDR3 is 14 amino acids. Per germline, CDR1 MDHEN and CDR2 SYDVKM. Trimming at V came to 5 bases and at J to 5 bases, leaving 5 bases not matched to a gene. CDR3 amino acids: CASSIKQGNEKLFF. The CDR3 DNA reads TGTGCCAGCAGTATCAAACAGGGGAATGAAAAACTGTTTTTT.

V usage is TRBV27 and J usage is TRBJ2-1; 15 nucleotides match TRBD2. The CDR3 sequence is 18 residues long. With 6 bases clipped from V and 1 base from J, the junction kept 7 bases outside the gene matches. Germline loops: CDR1 MNHEY, CDR2 SMNVEV (reference sequence). The DNA for the CDR3 is TGTGCCAGCAGCCTGGGACTAGCGGGAGGACAATCCTACAATGAGCAGTTCTTC. This encodes CASSLGLAGGQSYNEQFF.

V and J are TRBV2 and TRBJ1-4; TRBD1 aligns across 9 bases. The length of the CDR3 is 18 residues. Trimming removed 6 bases from V and 3 bases from J; junction bases left unmatched: 14. Looked up from germline, CDR1 is SNHLY and CDR2 is FYNNEI. CDR3 sequence: CASRTPGQGWQANEKLFF. The CDR3 nucleotides are TGTGCCAGCAGGACTCCGGGACAGGGTTGGCAAGCTAATGAAAAACTGTTTTTT. Together with reference TRBV2 and TRBJ1-4, the CDR3 gives the full variable domain: EPEVTQTPSHQVTQMGQEVILRCVPISNHLYFYWYRQILGQKVEFLVSFYNNEISEKSEIFDDQFSVERPDGSNFTLKIRSTKLEDSAMYFCASRTPGQGWQANEKLFFGSGTQLSVL.

The chain couples TRBV11-1 to TRBJ2-5; D might be TRBD1 (5 bases). Trimming pared 0 bases from V and 5 bases from J, leaving 13 bases between. The CDR3 runs 15 residues. Germline V gene sequence: CDR1 SGHAT, CDR2 FQDESV (reference sequence). CDR3 region: CASSLARAGLETQYF. CDR3 coding DNA: TGTGCCAGCAGCTTAGCACGGGCAGGGCTGGAGACCCAGTACTTC.

The chain is built from TRBV19 and TRBJ1-5; D call uncertain. Germline V gene data show CDR1 as LNHDA and CDR2 as SQIVND (reference sequence). CDR3 length: 14 amino acids. Trimming removed 6 bases at V and 6 bases at J, with 15 bases between. CDR3 sequence: CASRVRAGGQPQHF. CDR3 nucleotide sequence: TGTGCCAGTAGGGTAAGGGCTGGAGGTCAGCCCCAGCATTTT.

V and J are TRBV27 and TRBJ2-5; 11 bases are shared with TRBD1. Germline V CDR1 and CDR2: MNHEY, SMNVEV (reference sequence). After removal of 5 bases from V and 0 bases from J, the junction contained 5 bases not matched to a gene. The CDR3 consists of 16 residues. In DNA, the CDR3 is TGTGCCAGCAGTGGGGACAGGGGGTGGTACCAAGAGACCCAGTACTTC. This sequence encodes CASSGDRGWYQETQYF.

The chain joins TRBV27 to TRBJ2-7; the match to TRBD2 covers 12 bases. The CDR3 is 14 residues long. V shed 4 bases, J shed 2 bases, and the junction held 0 bases outside the gene matches. CDR1 and CDR2 (germline): MNHEY, SMNVEV (reference sequence). CDR3 amino acids: CASSWTSGAYEQYF. The DNA for the CDR3 is TGTGCCAGCAGTTGGACTAGCGGGGCCTACGAGCAGTACTTC.

The chain recombines TRBV30 with TRBJ1-2; D is unclear. Germline values: CDR1 GTSNPN, CDR2 SVGIG (reference sequence). The CDR3 length is 8 residues. The ends were cut back, 6 bases at V and 6 bases at J, with 2 bases in the middle. The CDR3 protein is CACNGYTF. The CDR3 DNA is TGTGCCTGTAATGGCTACACCTTC.

The V gene is TRBV15, the J gene TRBJ2-7; 8 bases match TRBD2. The V segment lost 3 bases and the J segment 3 bases; nucleotides outside the gene matches: 4. CDR1 and CDR2 (germline): LNHNV, YYDKDF (reference sequence). This CDR3 comprises 14 residues. In nucleotides, the CDR3 is TGTGCCACCAGCAGGGAGAGCGGGAGCTACGAGCAGTACTTC. Protein: CATSRESGSYEQYF.

V is TRBV5-1 and J is TRBJ2-3, with a possible D match to TRBD2 (6 bases). V shed 2 bases and J shed 6 bases, with 10 bases lying between them. The CDR3 extends over 13 amino acids. Per the germline V gene, CDR1 is SGHRS and CDR2 is YFSETQ. The DNA for the CDR3 is TGCGCCAGCAGCTTTCCGGGAGAGGATACGCAGTATTTT. Protein: CASSFPGEDTQYF.

The J gene is TRBJ1-2, the V gene TRBV27, with a tentative D call TRBD1 (5 bases). CDR3 length equals 14 residues. The V end was cut by 2 bases, the J end by 5 bases, with 12 bases between. Germline CDR1 MNHEY, CDR2 SMNVEV (reference sequence). The CDR3 here is CASSLRKGIYGYTF. The CDR3 region has the DNA TGTGCCAGCAGTTTACGGAAGGGGATATATGGCTACACCTTC.